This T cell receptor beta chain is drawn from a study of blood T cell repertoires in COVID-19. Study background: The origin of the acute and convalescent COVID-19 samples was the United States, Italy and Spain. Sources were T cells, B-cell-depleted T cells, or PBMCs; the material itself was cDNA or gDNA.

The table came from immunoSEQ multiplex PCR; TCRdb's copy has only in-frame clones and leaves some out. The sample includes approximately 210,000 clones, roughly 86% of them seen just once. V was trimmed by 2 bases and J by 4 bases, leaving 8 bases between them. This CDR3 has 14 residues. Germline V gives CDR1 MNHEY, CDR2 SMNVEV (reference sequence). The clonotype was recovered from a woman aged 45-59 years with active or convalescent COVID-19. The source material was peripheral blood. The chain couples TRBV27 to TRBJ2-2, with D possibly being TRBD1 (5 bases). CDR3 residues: CASSLGQGTGELFF. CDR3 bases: TGTGCCAGCAGTTTAGGCCAGGGCACCGGGGAGCTGTTTTTT.